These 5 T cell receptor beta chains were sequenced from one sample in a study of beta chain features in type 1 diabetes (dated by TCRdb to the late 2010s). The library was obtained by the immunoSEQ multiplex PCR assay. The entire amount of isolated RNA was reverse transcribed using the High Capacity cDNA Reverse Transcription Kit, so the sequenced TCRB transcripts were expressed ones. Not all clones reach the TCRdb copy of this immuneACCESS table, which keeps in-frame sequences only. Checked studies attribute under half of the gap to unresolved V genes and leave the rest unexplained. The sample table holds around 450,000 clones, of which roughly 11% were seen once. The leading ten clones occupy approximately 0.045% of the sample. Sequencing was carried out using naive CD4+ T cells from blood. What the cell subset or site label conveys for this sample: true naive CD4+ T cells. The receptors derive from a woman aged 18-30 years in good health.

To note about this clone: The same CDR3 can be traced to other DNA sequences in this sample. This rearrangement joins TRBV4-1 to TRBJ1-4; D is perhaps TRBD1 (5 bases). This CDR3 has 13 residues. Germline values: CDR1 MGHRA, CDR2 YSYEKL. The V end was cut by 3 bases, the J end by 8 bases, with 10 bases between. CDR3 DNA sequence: TGCGCCAGCAGCCAGACCCGGGGCGAAAAACTGTTTTTT. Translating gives CASSQTRGEKLFF.

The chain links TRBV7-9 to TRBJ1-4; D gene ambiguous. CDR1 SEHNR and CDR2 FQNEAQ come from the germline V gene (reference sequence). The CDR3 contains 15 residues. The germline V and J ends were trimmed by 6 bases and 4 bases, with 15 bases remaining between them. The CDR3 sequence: CASRPKFGDNEKLFF. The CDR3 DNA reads TGTGCCAGCAGACCAAAATTCGGGGATAATGAAAAACTGTTTTTT. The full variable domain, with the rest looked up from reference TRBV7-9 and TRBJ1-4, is DTGVSQNPRHKITKRGQNVTFRCDPISEHNRLYWYRQTLGQGPEFLTYFQNEAQLEKSRLLSDRFSAERPKGSFSTLEIQRTEQGDSAMYLCASRPKFGDNEKLFFGSGTQLSVL.

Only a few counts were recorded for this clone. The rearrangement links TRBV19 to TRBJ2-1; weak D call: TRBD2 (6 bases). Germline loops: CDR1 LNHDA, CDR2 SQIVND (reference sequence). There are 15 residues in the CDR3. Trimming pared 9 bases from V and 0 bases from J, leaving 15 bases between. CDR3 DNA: TGTGCCAGCGGGCGCGGGAAGACCTCCTACAATGAGCAGTTCTTC. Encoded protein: CASGRGKTSYNEQFF. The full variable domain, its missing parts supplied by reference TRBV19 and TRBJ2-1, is DGGITQSPKYLFRKEGQNVTLSCEQNLNHDAMYWYRQDPGQGLRLIYYSQIVNDFQKGDIAEGYSVSREKKESFPLTVTSAQKNPTAFYLCASGRGKTSYNEQFFGPGTRLTVL.

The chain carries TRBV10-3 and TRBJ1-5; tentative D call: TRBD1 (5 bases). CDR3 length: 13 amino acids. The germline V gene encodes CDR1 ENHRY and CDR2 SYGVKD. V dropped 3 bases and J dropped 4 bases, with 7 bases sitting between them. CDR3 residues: CAISEGTNQPQHF. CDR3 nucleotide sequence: TGTGCCATCAGTGAAGGGACGAATCAGCCCCAGCATTTT.

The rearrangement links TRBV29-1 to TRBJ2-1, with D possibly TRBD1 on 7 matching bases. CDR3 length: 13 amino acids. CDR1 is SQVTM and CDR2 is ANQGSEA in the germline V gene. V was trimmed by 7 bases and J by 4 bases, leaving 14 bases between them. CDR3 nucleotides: TGCAGCGCAAACAGGGGAGGATACAATGAGCAGTTCTTC. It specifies CSANRGGYNEQFF.